This TCR beta chain was captured in a study of T cell repertoires in cytomegalovirus infection. The CDR3 has 14 residues. V was cut by 7 bases and J by 4 bases, with 16 bases left in between. Each CDR3 protein gets one entry after TCRdb re-called the reads with MiXCR. The table lists 490,000 or so distinct CDR3 sequences, approximately 10% of them singletons. The receptor was derived from a human donor in good health (CMV status not recorded). Some clones in this sample may be carry-over from other donors' samples. The specimen was PBMCs. V and J are TRBV12-3 or TRBV12-4 and TRBJ1-2; possibly TRBD1 for D (6 bases). The CDR3: CASTPTGQTYGYTF. The CDR3 DNA is TGTGCCAGCACCCCTACCGGACAGACCTATGGCTACACCTTC.